These 19 T cell receptor beta chains were sequenced from one sample in a study of blood T cell repertoires in COVID-19. Sequencing used immunoSEQ multiplex PCR; TCRdb keeps in-frame clones, though not all of them. The table lists around 100,000 clones, 87% of them singletons. The sequenced material came from peripheral blood. These receptors all come from a man aged 50-60 years in a cohort sampled during active COVID-19.

This sequence joins TRBV6-5 and TRBJ1-1; D may be TRBD1 (5 bases). Germline CDR1 is MNHEY and CDR2 is SVGAGI. The V gene lost 0 bases and the J gene lost 1 base, with 9 bases spanning the gap. The CDR3 sequence is 15 residues long. CDR3 nucleotides: TGTGCCAGCAGTTACTCAGACAGCTCGAACACTGAAGCTTTCTTT. Translated, it gives CASSYSDSSNTEAFF.

This rearrangement joins TRBV6-6 to TRBJ1-5; D gene ambiguous. Germline V gene sequence: CDR1 MNHNY, CDR2 SVGAGI (reference sequence). This CDR3 has 15 residues. Trimming removed 0 bases at V and 3 bases at J, with 9 bases between. CDR3 nucleotide sequence: TGTGCCAGCAGTTACTCGTCGGAGCCCAATCAGCCCCAGCATTTT. Encoded protein: CASSYSSEPNQPQHF.

Here the CDR3 reads CASKSGQVAEAFF. The CDR3 coding sequence is TGTGCCAGCAAATCGGGACAGGTGGCTGAAGCTTTCTTT. This rearrangement joins TRBV6-1 to TRBJ1-1; 8 bases align to TRBD1. The CDR3 has 13 residues. V shed 7 bases and J 6 bases; nucleotides not matched to a gene: 7. Germline-derived CDR1 and CDR2 are MNHNS and SASEGT.

The rearrangement joins TRBV19 to TRBJ1-5, with D perhaps matching TRBD1 (5 bases). The CDR3 sequence is 14 residues long. Germline CDR1 LNHDA, CDR2 SQIVND (reference sequence). V lost 8 bases and J lost 4, with 15 bases in between. The CDR3: CASASRGGNQPQHF. CDR3 coding DNA: TGTGCCAGTGCGTCGAGGGGAGGGAATCAGCCCCAGCATTTT.

The chain employs TRBV7-8 and TRBJ2-2, with D perhaps TRBD1 (6 bases). CDR1 and CDR2 (germline): SGHVS, FQNEAQ. CDR3 size: 17 residues. V lost 1 base, J lost 1 base, and 13 bases lay in between. This CDR3 reads CASSLDGVDRNTGELFF. The CDR3 nucleotides are TGTGCCAGCAGCTTAGATGGGGTGGACAGGAACACCGGGGAGCTGTTTTTT.

This clone was picked up one time. The chain uses TRBV5-6 and TRBJ2-5; a weak D match, TRBD1 (6 bases). CDR3 length: 14 amino acids. Trimming pared 4 bases from V and 0 bases from J, leaving 10 bases between. Per germline, CDR1 SGHDT and CDR2 YYEEEE. The DNA of the CDR3 is TGTGCCAGCAGCCTACAGGGAAACCAAGAGACCCAGTACTTC. The encoded protein is CASSLQGNQETQYF.

The V call is TRBV11-3, the J call TRBJ2-7; 9 bases agree with TRBD1. Germline CDR1 SGHNT, CDR2 YENEEA. This CDR3 is 15 amino acids long. The V segment lost 1 base and the J segment 7 bases; nucleotides outside the gene matches: 8. This CDR3 reads CASSLVAQGALEQYF. CDR3 coding DNA: TGTGCCAGCAGCTTAGTAGCACAGGGGGCGCTTGAGCAGTACTTC.

The gene calls are TRBV12-2 and TRBJ2-1; the tabulated D call, TRBD1, remains unverified against the DNA. TRBV12-2 is designated a pseudogene. The CDR3 is 15 residues long. Here the CDR3 reads CASRLTPKQDNEQFF. For the CDR3, the DNA is TGTGCAAGTCGCTTAACCCCGAAACAGGATAATGAGCAGTTCTTC.

This clone was observed a single time. The J gene is TRBJ1-2, the V gene TRBV5-1; D possibly corresponds to TRBD1 (6 bases). Looked up from germline, CDR1 is SGHRS and CDR2 is YFSETQ. CDR3 length equals 12 residues. The V and J ends lost 4 bases and 8 bases respectively, with 12 bases between them. In nucleotides, the CDR3 is TGCGCCAGCAGCGAGGGGGGGTCGGGCTACACCTTC. It specifies CASSEGGSGYTF.

This clone is a singleton in its sample. This rearrangement joins TRBV28 to TRBJ2-1; 11 nucleotides match TRBD1. The CDR3 spans 16 residues. The germline CDR1 and CDR2 sequences are MDHEN and SYDVKM. V shed 6 bases and J 7 bases; nucleotides not matched to a gene: 11. CDR3 coding DNA: TGTGCCAGCAGCCAGGGGACAGGGGGAGGATGGAATGAGCAGTTCTTC. Protein product: CASSQGTGGGWNEQFF.

The rearrangement uses TRBV27 and TRBJ1-1; TRBD1 aligns across 10 bases. The germline gives CDR1 MNHEY, CDR2 SMNVEV (reference sequence). The CDR3 sequence is 14 residues long. J lost 1 base, V lost 5 bases, and 1 base had no gene match. As DNA, the CDR3 is TGTGCCAGCAGTGACAGGGGGCGGAACACTGAAGCTTTCTTT. This translates into CASSDRGRNTEAFF.

This clone was picked up one time. The chain couples TRBV19 to TRBJ2-3; 8 bases line up with TRBD2. With V trimmed by 5 bases and J by 0 bases, 4 bases remained unmatched. CDR1 is LNHDA and CDR2 is SQIVND in the germline V gene (reference sequence). The CDR3 has 15 residues. The CDR3 loop reads CASSLLAVSTDTQYF. The CDR3 DNA reads TGTGCCAGTAGTCTACTAGCGGTGAGCACAGATACGCAGTATTTT.

This clone was seen a few times. The chain combines TRBV27 with TRBJ1-2, with D maybe TRBD1 (6 bases). The germline CDR1 and CDR2 sequences are MNHEY and SMNVEV (reference sequence). Trimming took off 4 bases at V and 3 bases at J, with 15 bases between the two ends. The CDR3 has 15 residues. DNA of the CDR3: TGTGCCAGCAGTTCTCTGTCCAACAGGGACTATGGCTACACCTTC. Its translation: CASSSLSNRDYGYTF.

This clone appeared once. This rearrangement joins TRBV15 to TRBJ2-5; a possible D gene is TRBD2 (5 bases). CDR3 length: 13 residues. Germline V gives CDR1 LNHNV, CDR2 YYDKDF (reference sequence). Trimming left V 3 bases short and J 5 bases short, with 10 bases between. The CDR3 here is CATSSGVDETQYF. In nucleotides, the CDR3 is TGTGCCACCAGCAGCGGGGTAGATGAGACCCAGTACTTC.

The rearrangement uses TRBV6-5 and TRBJ2-4; possibly TRBD1 for D (6 bases). The CDR3 has 16 amino acids. Germline V gene lookup returns CDR1 MNHEY and CDR2 SVGAGI. V lost 2 bases and J 0 bases, leaving 11 bases between the germline ends. In nucleotides, the CDR3 is TGTGCCAGCAGTTACGGGACAACCCTAGCCAAAAACATTCAGTACTTC. It codes for CASSYGTTLAKNIQYF.

In its sample, this clone was seen a few times. The V and J genes are TRBV5-1 and TRBJ2-1; D unresolved. With 0 bases removed from V and 8 bases from J, the gap between germline ends came to 15 bases. CDR1 is SGHRS, CDR2 YFSETQ, per germline. This CDR3 region has 15 residues. As DNA, the CDR3 is TGCGCCAGCAGCTTGGTGGGCCATGTTGTTCATGAGCAGTTCTTC. It is translated as CASSLVGHVVHEQFF.

V and J are TRBV6-5 and TRBJ2-2; D is perhaps TRBD2 (6 bases). The CDR3 consists of 14 residues. The V and J ends lost 6 bases and 5 bases respectively, with 13 bases between them. In germline, CDR1 is MNHEY, CDR2 SVGAGI. The CDR3 nucleotides are TGTGCCAGCAGGGCTGGGACTCGGACCGGGGAGCTGTTTTTT. Translating gives CASRAGTRTGELFF.

This chain uses TRBV6-5 with TRBJ2-4, with 9 bases identical to TRBD2. Germline CDR1 and CDR2: MNHEY and SVGAGI. V lost 6 bases, J lost 3 bases, and 6 bases stayed unmatched. CDR3 length: 15 amino acids. The CDR3 reads CASRGLAFDKNIQYF. The CDR3 nucleotides read TGTGCCAGCAGGGGACTAGCCTTTGACAAAAACATTCAGTACTTC.

The gene calls are TRBV19 and TRBJ1-4; TRBD1 matches 7 bases. This CDR3 comprises 14 residues. V lost 7 bases to trimming and J lost 5 bases; unmatched junction nucleotides: 7. Germline loops: CDR1 LNHDA, CDR2 SQIVND (reference sequence). The CDR3 here is CASTMGQTNEKLFF. The DNA of the CDR3 is TGTGCCAGTACAATGGGACAGACAAATGAAAAACTGTTTTTT.